A selection of T cell receptor beta chains follows, all from one sample in a study of PD-1 blockade in classical Hodgkin lymphoma. Data came from immunoSEQ multiplex PCR; TCRdb stores just in-frame clones and leaves some out. Of about 93,000 clones in the sample, around 78% were seen once. The specimen comprised peripheral blood mononuclear cells (PBMCs), sampled before the fourth cycle of nivolumab. These TCRs come from a human donor with classical Hodgkin lymphoma. CDR3s include the opening cysteine and the closing phenylalanine or tryptophan. The D gene is left open where the match is weak. A row's size may be missing; if present it is once, few, many or a size class.

J,V,size,length,D,CDR3,DNA
TRBJ2-2,TRBV28,few,15,TRBD1,CASSSPGTGLRELFF,TGTGCCAGCAGTTCCCCCGGGACAGGGTTGAGGGAGCTGTTTTTT
TRBJ2-4,TRBV7-2,NA,15,NA,CASSLLGLAKNIQYF,TGTGCCAGCAGCTTATTGGGGCTAGCCAAAAACATTCAGTACTTC
TRBJ2-1,TRBV7-9,NA,15,TRBD2,CASSFITSGGDEQFF,TGTGCCAGCAGCTTTATCACTAGCGGGGGAGATGAGCAGTTCTTC
TRBJ2-1,TRBV2,NA,15,NA,CASSSTSFSYNEQFF,TGTGCCAGCAGTAGCACTAGTTTCTCCTACAATGAGCAGTTCTTC
TRBJ2-1,TRBV5-1,NA,15,TRBD2,CASSVSGASYNEQFF,TGCGCCAGCAGCGTTAGCGGGGCTTCTTACAATGAGCAGTTCTTC
TRBJ2-5,TRBV19,NA,14,NA,CASSILGDVETQYF,TGTGCCAGTAGTATCCTAGGGGACGTGGAGACCCAGTACTTC
TRBJ1-1,TRBV6-6,NA,14,NA,CASSSPTQNTEAFF,TGTGCCAGCAGTTCACCGACCCAGAACACTGAAGCTTTCTTT
TRBJ1-1,TRBV5-1,NA,14,NA,CASSLTALNTEAFF,TGCGCCAGCAGCCTGACAGCTCTGAACACTGAAGCTTTCTTT
TRBJ1-6,TRBV19,NA,14,NA,CASTLETYNSPLHF,TGTGCCAGTACCCTGGAGACCTATAATTCACCCCTCCACTTT
TRBJ2-2,TRBV5-4,NA,18,NA,CASSPPRTGAYNTGELFF,TGTGCCAGCAGCCCTCCCAGGACGGGGGCGTATAACACCGGGGAGCTGTTTTTT
TRBJ2-1,TRBV9,NA,18,TRBD2,CASSPQTSGGADRNEQFF,TGTGCCAGCAGCCCGCAAACTAGCGGGGGGGCCGATAGGAATGAGCAGTTCTTC
TRBJ2-2,TRBV18,NA,13,NA,CASSLSNTGELFF,TGTGCCAGCTCACTTTCGAACACCGGGGAGCTGTTTTTT
TRBJ2-3,TRBV28,NA,15,TRBD2,CASSSGLAGADTQYF,TGTGCCAGCAGTTCAGGACTAGCGGGAGCTGATACGCAGTATTTT
TRBJ1-2,TRBV28,NA,14,TRBD1,CASSPLGQSGGYTF,TGTGCCAGCAGTCCTCTGGGACAGAGCGGTGGCTACACCTTC
TRBJ1-4,TRBV9,NA,15,NA,CASSVGQPANEKLFF,TGTGCCAGCAGCGTAGGGCAGCCGGCTAATGAAAAACTGTTTTTT
TRBJ1-1,TRBV2,NA,14,NA,CASSGLPRTGEAFF,TGTGCCAGCAGCGGCCTTCCGCGGACGGGCGAAGCTTTCTTT
TRBJ2-2,TRBV2,NA,13,NA,CASSPVAVPELFF,TGTGCCAGCAGTCCCGTAGCGGTTCCGGAGCTGTTTTTT
TRBJ2-1,TRBV10-3,NA,12,NA,CAISRAANEQFF,TGTGCCATCAGCCGCGCGGCCAATGAGCAGTTCTTC
TRBJ2-5,TRBV10-3,NA,15,NA,CAISANGRYQETQYF,TGTGCCATCAGTGCTAATGGGAGGTACCAAGAGACCCAGTACTTC
TRBJ2-5,TRBV5-4,NA,15,TRBD2,CASSLAGGRLETQYF,TGTGCCAGCAGCTTGGCGGGGGGGCGGTTAGAGACCCAGTACTTC
TRBJ1-5,TRBV7-2,NA,13,NA,CASSLGVDQPQHF,TGTGCCAGCAGCTTAGGTGTGGATCAGCCCCAGCATTTT
TRBJ1-5,TRBV19,NA,17,NA,CASSRRGTNFSNQPQHF,TGTGCCAGTAGTAGGCGCGGGACAAACTTTAGCAATCAGCCCCAGCATTTT
TRBJ1-3,TRBV6-1,NA,14,TRBD1,CASSQGGPGNTIYF,TGTGCCAGCAGCCAGGGGGGACCTGGAAACACCATATATTTT
TRBJ1-1,TRBV2,NA,12,NA,CASMGEHTEAFF,TGTGCCAGCATGGGGGAGCACACTGAAGCTTTCTTT
TRBJ2-6,TRBV10-3,NA,15,NA,CAIRDSVSGANVLTF,TGTGCCATCAGGGACAGTGTCTCTGGGGCCAACGTCCTGACTTTC
TRBJ2-7,TRBV12-5,once,15,TRBD1,CASGFGTGSSYEQYF,TGTGCTAGTGGTTTCGGGACAGGGAGCTCCTACGAGCAGTACTTC
TRBJ1-1,TRBV7-2,NA,12,NA,CASSLMITEAFF,TGTGCCAGCAGCTTAATGATCACTGAAGCTTTCTTT
TRBJ2-7,TRBV7-2,NA,15,NA,CASSPNLGHSYEQYF,TGTGCCAGCAGCCCAAACCTAGGACACTCCTACGAGCAGTACTTC
TRBJ1-2,TRBV6-1,NA,11,NA,CASSENYGYTF,TGTGCCAGCAGTGAAAACTATGGCTACACCTTC
TRBJ2-1,TRBV7-7,NA,14,NA,CASSLGSGYNEQFF,TGTGCTAGCAGCTTAGGGAGTGGGTATAATGAGCAGTTCTTC
TRBJ2-5,TRBV7-8,few,11,NA,CASRGGETQYF,TGTGCCAGCCGGGGCGGGGAGACCCAGTACTTC
TRBJ2-1,TRBV7-2,NA,12,NA,CASRISDNEQFF,TGTGCCAGCAGGATTAGTGACAATGAGCAGTTCTTC
TRBJ2-5,TRBV7-2,NA,15,NA,CASRGSPSYQETQYF,TGTGCCAGCAGAGGGTCTCCGTCGTACCAAGAGACCCAGTACTTC
TRBJ1-3,TRBV18,NA,16,NA,CASSPPSGHSGNTIYF,TGTGCCAGCTCACCGCCTTCGGGACACTCTGGAAACACCATATATTTT
TRBJ1-1,TRBV28,NA,12,NA,CASSFTSTEAFF,TGTGCCAGCAGTTTTACGTCCACTGAAGCTTTCTTT
TRBJ2-7,TRBV4-1,NA,13,NA,CASSHGVNYEQYF,TGCGCCAGCAGCCATGGGGTTAACTACGAGCAGTACTTC
TRBJ2-6,TRBV19,NA,14,NA,CASRDLSGANVLTF,TGTGCCAGTAGGGACCTCTCTGGGGCCAACGTCCTGACTTTC
TRBJ2-3,TRBV7-3,NA,13,TRBD1,CASRTGLLDTQYF,TGTGCCAGCAGGACAGGGTTATTAGATACGCAGTATTTT
TRBJ2-3,TRBV6-4,NA,14,TRBD2,CASSLAGGMDTQYF,TGTGCCAGCAGCTTAGCGGGAGGTATGGATACGCAGTATTTT
TRBJ2-1,TRBV6-5,NA,13,NA,CASRPDTHNEQFF,TGTGCCAGCAGACCCGACACTCACAATGAGCAGTTCTTC
TRBJ1-5,TRBV7-2,NA,14,NA,CASSSQGGGQPQHF,TGTGCCAGCAGCTCACAGGGAGGAGGACAGCCCCAGCATTTT
TRBJ1-5,TRBV2,once,13,TRBD1,CASQDRGGQPQHF,TGTGCCAGCCAGGACAGGGGAGGCCAGCCCCAGCATTTT
TRBJ2-3,TRBV6-5,NA,15,TRBD2,CASSSGLASVDTQYF,TGTGCCAGCAGCTCGGGACTAGCTTCGGTCGATACGCAGTATTTT
TRBJ2-4,TRBV6-6,NA,15,NA,CASSYSKLNKNIQYF,TGTGCCAGCAGTTACTCGAAGTTAAACAAAAACATTCAGTACTTC
TRBJ1-1,TRBV10-1,NA,16,NA,CASRAGTRLITTEAFF,TGCGCCAGCAGAGCCGGGACCCGATTAATAACCACTGAAGCTTTCTTT
TRBJ1-6,TRBV10-1,NA,22,NA,CASSEIKTRSPRGPPYNSPLHF,TGCGCCAGCAGTGAGATAAAGACGCGCTCTCCGAGGGGCCCACCTTATAATTCACCCCTCCACTTT
TRBJ1-5,TRBV4-3,NA,18,TRBD1,CASSQYAAADRVNQPQHF,TGCGCCAGCAGCCAATACGCGGCGGCTGACAGGGTCAATCAGCCCCAGCATTTT
TRBJ1-5,TRBV6-6,NA,12,NA,CASSVQDQPQHF,TGTGCCAGCAGCGTACAGGATCAGCCCCAGCATTTT
TRBJ1-1,TRBV7-2,few,15,NA,CASSRTFSLNTEAFF,TGTGCCAGCAGCCGGACTTTTTCCCTGAACACTGAAGCTTTCTTT
TRBJ1-6,TRBV2,NA,15,NA,CASSGEAPNNSPLHF,TGTGCCAGCAGTGGGGAGGCACCGAATAATTCACCCCTCCACTTT
TRBJ2-5,TRBV30,NA,14,NA,CAWSVGDGQETQYF,TGTGCCTGGAGTGTCGGTGACGGCCAAGAGACCCAGTACTTC
TRBJ2-7,TRBV4-2,NA,14,NA,CASSPDASSYEQYF,TGTGCCAGCAGCCCAGATGCCAGCTCCTACGAGCAGTACTTC